This passage covers 6 T cell receptor beta chains from one sample sequenced in a study of blood T cell repertoires in COVID-19. Produced via immunoSEQ multiplex PCR; TCRdb's table is partial and in-frame only. The sample has roughly 220,000 clones, 84% seen once; the top ten hold about 20%. Material: peripheral blood. The receptors were gathered from a man between 25 and 39 years old with active or convalescent COVID-19.

This rearrangement joins TRBV15 to TRBJ1-1; D is perhaps TRBD1 (5 bases). Germline V gives CDR1 LNHNV, CDR2 YYDKDF (reference sequence). CDR3 size: 15 residues. V gave up 0 bases and J gave up 4 bases, with 12 bases separating them. CDR3 nucleotides: TGTGCCACCAGCAGAGACAGGGAATTGGGCACTGAAGCTTTCTTT. Translating it yields CATSRDRELGTEAFF.

Here the CDR3 DNA reads TGTGCCAGCAGCCGAACAGGGTTTGTAGGTCAGCCCCAGCATTTT. It codes for CASSRTGFVGQPQHF. V gene TRBV2 combines with J gene TRBJ1-5; possible D gene TRBD1, 6 bases. The V end lost 6 bases, the J end lost 6 bases, and 18 bases lay between the germline ends. Germline V lookup: CDR1 SNHLY, CDR2 FYNNEI. The CDR3 contains 15 residues.

J is TRBJ2-5 and V is TRBV4-1; maybe TRBD2 (5 bases). The CDR3 spans 13 residues. V lost 0 bases and J 9 bases, leaving 11 bases between the germline ends. Germline CDR1 MGHRA, CDR2 YSYEKL. CDR3 protein: CASSQDGGDAQYF. Written as DNA, the CDR3 is TGCGCCAGCAGCCAAGATGGAGGCGATGCCCAGTACTTC.

This chain uses TRBV12-3 or TRBV12-4 with TRBJ1-4, with a weak D call TRBD1 (6 bases). V was shortened by 6 bases and J by 7 bases, with 9 bases between the two germline ends. The CDR3 totals 12 residues. The CDR3 DNA is TGTGCCAGCAGCGTGGACAGTGAAAAACTGTTTTTT. It is translated as CASSVDSEKLFF.

J is TRBJ2-5 and V is TRBV9; D possibly corresponds to TRBD2 (5 bases). CDR3 length: 14 amino acids. Germline V gene sequence: CDR1 SGDLS, CDR2 YYNGEE. V lost 0 bases, J lost 5 bases, and 11 bases lay in between. CDR3: CASSVDRGGETQYF. The CDR3 nucleotides are TGTGCCAGCAGCGTAGATCGGGGTGGGGAGACCCAGTACTTC.

The rearrangement links TRBV4-2 to TRBJ2-2; no firm D call. This CDR3 comprises 16 residues. Germline V gene sequence: CDR1 LGHNA, CDR2 YNFKEQ. The V gene lost 4 bases and the J gene lost 4 bases, with 16 bases spanning the gap. The CDR3 DNA reads as TGTGCCAGCAGCCTCGAGCGATCTTCGAGCACCGGGGAGCTGTTTTTT. This codes for CASSLERSSSTGELFF.